Below are 29 T cell receptor beta chains sequenced from a single sample in a study of blood T cell repertoires in COVID-19. Profiled with immunoSEQ multiplex PCR; TCRdb holds only in-frame clones, not every one. In the table there are about 250,000 clones, roughly 88% of which are singletons. Sequencing was carried out using peripheral blood. The receptors derive from a man in his forties with acute or convalescent COVID-19.

The genes are TRBV4-1 and TRBJ1-2, with 7 positions matching TRBD1. The CDR3 is 18 amino acids. V was pared by 6 bases and J by 0 bases, with 16 bases of the junction left unmatched. Germline V gene sequence: CDR1 MGHRA, CDR2 YSYEKL. The CDR3 sequence is CASRYSSGGRKANYGYTF. The CDR3 nucleotides are TGCGCCAGCAGGTACTCTTCAGGGGGGCGGAAAGCTAACTATGGCTACACCTTC.

The chain is built from TRBV4-3 and TRBJ2-4; D uncertain. Trimming removed 0 bases from V and 7 bases from J, with 13 bases in between. The CDR3 is made up of 15 amino acids. Germline CDR1 LGHNA, CDR2 YSLEER. CDR3 residues: CASSQDPPGDNIQYF. The CDR3 nucleotides are TGCGCCAGCAGCCAAGATCCCCCCGGTGATAACATTCAGTACTTC.

The CDR3 spells CASSQSGERSTDTQYF. The CDR3, as DNA: TGTGCCAGCAGCCAGTCGGGAGAGCGGAGCACAGATACGCAGTATTTT. The chain recombines TRBV3-1 (or the pseudogene TRBV3-2) with TRBJ2-3; TRBD2 is a possible D gene (6 bases). Per germline, CDR1 LGHDT and CDR2 YNNKEL (reference sequence). This CDR3 spans 16 amino acids. The V and J ends lost 3 bases and 0 bases respectively, with 13 bases between them.

The V and J genes are TRBV5-1 and TRBJ1-2, with 7 bases lining up with TRBD1. This CDR3 spans 17 amino acids. J gave up 4 bases and V 0 bases, and 12 bases lay outside the gene matches. Germline V lookup: CDR1 SGHRS, CDR2 YFSETQ. The CDR3: CASSLEYGLGQSYGYTF. DNA of the CDR3: TGCGCCAGCAGCTTGGAGTATGGTTTGGGACAGAGCTATGGCTACACCTTC. The whole variable domain, remainder taken from reference TRBV5-1 and TRBJ1-2, is KAGVTQTPRYLIKTRGQQVTLSCSPISGHRSVSWYQQTPGQGLQFLFEYFSETQRNKGNFPGRFSGRQFSNSRSEMNVSTLELGDSALYLCASSLEYGLGQSYGYTFGSGTRLTVV.

The chain recombines TRBV27 with TRBJ2-5, with no clear D. Trimming pared 2 bases from V and 0 bases from J, leaving 10 bases between. Germline-derived CDR1 and CDR2 are MNHEY and SMNVEV (reference sequence). This CDR3 comprises 15 residues. The CDR3 DNA is TGTGCCAGCAGTTTACAATCTCGAGACCAAGAGACCCAGTACTTC. Translation gives CASSLQSRDQETQYF.

The chain uses TRBV30 and TRBJ2-1; the match to TRBD2 covers 8 bases. CDR3 length equals 14 residues. Germline V gives CDR1 GTSNPN, CDR2 SVGIG (reference sequence). Trimming removed 3 bases from V and 4 bases from J; junction bases left unmatched: 5. The CDR3 region is CAWRSGGDYNEQFF. The CDR3 nucleotides are TGTGCCTGGAGGTCCGGGGGGGATTACAATGAGCAGTTCTTC.

The chain recombines TRBV5-1 with TRBJ1-1; 7 bases align to TRBD1. V lost 0 bases, J lost 3 bases, and 5 bases stayed unmatched. This CDR3 region has 15 residues. Per germline, CDR1 SGHRS and CDR2 YFSETQ. CDR3 nucleotides: TGCGCCAGCAGCTTGGTCGTAGGGGGCGACACTGAAGCTTTCTTT. The encoded protein is CASSLVVGGDTEAFF.

This clone was recorded only once. The chain employs TRBV18 and TRBJ1-1; 7 nucleotides agree with TRBD1. The CDR3 is made up of 14 amino acids. Unmatched junction bases numbered 5, after V lost 6 bases and J lost 1 base. The V gene's germline CDR1 is KGHSH and CDR2 LQKENI. The CDR3 protein is CASSPTGSNTEAFF. The CDR3 region has the DNA TGTGCCAGCTCGCCGACAGGGTCGAACACTGAAGCTTTCTTT. Full variable domain (missing parts from reference TRBV18 and TRBJ1-1): NAGVMQNPRHLVRRRGQEARLRCSPMKGHSHVYWYRQLPEEGLKFMVYLQKENIIDESGMPKERFSAEFPKEGPSILRIQQVVRGDSAAYFCASSPTGSNTEAFFGQGTRLTVV.

This chain joins TRBV9 and TRBJ2-2; 11 nucleotides match TRBD2. This CDR3 is built from 17 residues. Germline V CDR1 and CDR2: SGDLS, YYNGEE. Losses at the gene ends were 2 bases for V and 2 bases for J; bases not matched to a gene: 5. CDR3 loop: CASSVRTSGSNTGELFF. The CDR3 bases are TGTGCCAGCAGCGTTCGAACTAGCGGGAGTAACACCGGGGAGCTGTTTTTT. The full variable domain, rest sourced from reference TRBV9 and TRBJ2-2, is DSGVTQTPKHLITATGQRVTLRCSPRSGDLSVYWYQQSLDQGLQFLIQYYNGEERAKGNILERFSAQQFPDLHSELNLSSLELGDSALYFCASSVRTSGSNTGELFFGEGSRLTVL.

The chain joins TRBV4-3 to TRBJ2-7; D is perhaps TRBD1 (6 bases). This CDR3 contains 14 residues. V gave up 4 bases and J gave up 3 bases, with 13 bases separating them. Germline V gives CDR1 LGHNA, CDR2 YSLEER. CDR3 bases: TGCGCCAGCAGCCCCCGCCCAGGGGACTACGAGCAGTACTTC. Encoded protein: CASSPRPGDYEQYF.

This clone has a single count. V is TRBV27 and J is TRBJ2-3; TRBD2 is a possible D gene (7 bases). With 2 bases removed from V and 6 bases from J, the gap between germline ends came to 18 bases. Per germline, CDR1 MNHEY and CDR2 SMNVEV (reference sequence). This CDR3 has 16 amino acids. The CDR3 coding sequence is TGTGCCAGCAGTTTAGTCCGGGGGGCATATTGGGATACGCAGTATTTT. It codes for CASSLVRGAYWDTQYF.

This CDR3 reads CSVADTYEQYF. DNA for the CDR3: TGCAGCGTTGCAGATACCTACGAGCAGTACTTC. V and J are TRBV29-1 and TRBJ2-7; D unclear. The CDR3 is 11 residues long. V lost 4 bases and J 2 bases, leaving 6 bases between the germline ends. Germline V lookup: CDR1 SQVTM, CDR2 ANQGSEA.

The chain carries TRBV9 and TRBJ1-1; possible D gene TRBD1, 6 bases. CDR1 and CDR2 from the germline V gene are SGDLS and YYNGEE. Trimming pared 3 bases from V and 2 bases from J, leaving 11 bases between. This CDR3 comprises 14 residues. The CDR3 loop reads CASSAGHANTEAFF. The CDR3 bases are TGTGCCAGCAGCGCGGGACACGCAAACACTGAAGCTTTCTTT. The full variable domain, in which reference TRBV9 and TRBJ1-1 provide the parts outside the CDR3, is DSGVTQTPKHLITATGQRVTLRCSPRSGDLSVYWYQQSLDQGLQFLIQYYNGEERAKGNILERFSAQQFPDLHSELNLSSLELGDSALYFCASSAGHANTEAFFGQGTRLTVV.

This sequence joins TRBV29-1 and TRBJ2-3; TRBD1 matches at 7 bases. Per germline, CDR1 SQVTM and CDR2 ANQGSEA. The CDR3 spans 13 residues. V lost 7 bases and J lost 2; bases outside the gene matches: 6. In nucleotides, the CDR3 is TGCAGCGCTTGGACAGGATCCACAGATACGCAGTATTTT. This encodes CSAWTGSTDTQYF.

The chain combines TRBV7-8 with TRBJ1-2, with D possibly TRBD1 on 6 matching bases. Germline V lookup: CDR1 SGHVS, CDR2 FQNEAQ. Between the trimmed V and J ends, which lost 1 base and 13 bases, there was a span of 13 bases. The CDR3 extends over 12 amino acids. Here the CDR3 DNA reads TGTGCCAGCAGCTTAGGGCCGGGGGGGGCCACCTTC. It encodes CASSLGPGGATF.

This chain uses TRBV2 with TRBJ1-4, with a possible D match to TRBD1 (6 bases). This CDR3 spans 15 amino acids. CDR1 and CDR2 (germline): SNHLY, FYNNEI. Trimming took off 5 bases at V and 0 bases at J, with 10 bases between the two ends. The CDR3 reads CASSYRVTTNEKLFF. The CDR3 DNA reads TGTGCCAGCAGTTACAGGGTTACAACTAATGAAAAACTGTTTTTT.

This chain joins TRBV11-2 and TRBJ2-7, with a possible D match to TRBD1 (5 bases). Germline V lookup: CDR1 SGHAT, CDR2 FQNNGV. CDR3 size: 14 residues. V was trimmed by 2 bases and J by 3 bases, leaving 11 bases between them. CDR3 nucleotide sequence: TGTGCCAGCAGCTTAAGGCAGGGCCGCTACGAGCAGTACTTC. This sequence encodes CASSLRQGRYEQYF.

This chain connects TRBV12-3 or TRBV12-4 to TRBJ2-7; D is possibly TRBD1 (6 bases). This CDR3 comprises 13 residues. Trimming removed 5 bases at V and 4 bases at J, with 12 bases between. CDR3 loop: CASSQQGKYEQYF. The DNA for the CDR3 is TGTGCCAGCAGTCAACAGGGTAAATACGAGCAGTACTTC.

The rearrangement uses TRBV25-1 and TRBJ2-3; 8 bases match TRBD2. The CDR3 totals 12 residues. Germline CDR1 is MGHDK and CDR2 is SYGVNS. V lost 7 bases, J lost 9 bases, and 6 bases stayed unmatched. The CDR3, as DNA: TGTGCCAGCACCGCGGGGGGCGGGACGCAGTATTTT. Translating gives CASTAGGGTQYF.

The chain couples TRBV19 to TRBJ1-1, with a weak D call TRBD1 (5 bases). Between the trimmed V and J ends, which lost 3 bases and 4 bases, there was a span of 12 bases. This CDR3 is 14 amino acids long. CDR1 LNHDA and CDR2 SQIVND come from the germline V gene (reference sequence). CDR3 nucleotides: TGTGCCAGTAGTATTTGGGATAGGGGCACTGAAGCTTTCTTT. Translation gives CASSIWDRGTEAFF.

This sequence joins TRBV9 and TRBJ2-1, with 8 bases matching TRBD2. The V gene's germline CDR1 is SGDLS and CDR2 YYNGEE. There are 17 residues in the CDR3. Trimming at V came to 0 bases and at J to 1 base, leaving 6 bases not matched to a gene. CDR3 DNA sequence: TGTGCCAGCAGCGTAGGTGTTCTAGCGGGTTCCTACAATGAGCAGTTCTTC. This sequence encodes CASSVGVLAGSYNEQFF. The full variable domain, with the rest looked up from reference TRBV9 and TRBJ2-1, is DSGVTQTPKHLITATGQRVTLRCSPRSGDLSVYWYQQSLDQGLQFLIQYYNGEERAKGNILERFSAQQFPDLHSELNLSSLELGDSALYFCASSVGVLAGSYNEQFFGPGTRLTVL.

The chain links TRBV6-1 to TRBJ2-1; 9 bases map to TRBD1. This CDR3 comprises 16 residues. Germline CDR1 is MNHNS and CDR2 is SASEGT. The junction had 8 bases not matched to a gene; V was cut back by 1 base and J by 7 bases. The CDR3 DNA reads as TGTGCCAGCAGTGAAGGGGGCGGACAGGGGCAAAATGAGCAGTTCTTC. This translates into CASSEGGGQGQNEQFF.

This clone was found a few times. V and J are TRBV5-4 and TRBJ2-4; tentative D call: TRBD2 (6 bases). With 4 bases removed from V and 1 base from J, the gap between germline ends came to 18 bases. The CDR3 has 17 amino acids. Germline assignment: CDR1 SGHNT and CDR2 YYREEE (reference sequence). CDR3: CASSRGLQAEAKNIQYF. CDR3 DNA sequence: TGTGCCAGCAGCAGGGGACTCCAGGCCGAGGCCAAAAACATTCAGTACTTC.

The V and J genes are TRBV5-1 and TRBJ1-1; 7 bases are shared with TRBD1. Germline CDR1 and CDR2: SGHRS and YFSETQ. The CDR3 runs 14 residues. J lost 4 bases, V lost 0 bases, and 3 bases had no gene match. CDR3 loop: CASSLDQGGTEAFF. CDR3 bases: TGCGCCAGCAGCTTGGACCAGGGGGGCACTGAAGCTTTCTTT.

The CDR3 bases are TGTGCCAGCAGTTCCAGTAAAAACATTCAGTACTTC. Amino acid sequence: CASSSSKNIQYF. The chain recombines TRBV27 with TRBJ2-4, with D unclear. The CDR3 spans 12 residues. V lost 4 bases to trimming and J lost 4 bases, with 5 bases between them. The germline V gene has CDR1 MNHEY and CDR2 SMNVEV (reference sequence).

The V and J genes are TRBV7-2 and TRBJ2-1, with TRBD1 as a possible D gene (5 bases). Trimming stripped 5 bases from V and 4 bases from J, with 15 bases between. Germline V gene lookup returns CDR1 SGHTA and CDR2 FQGNSA. The CDR3 is 15 amino acids. The CDR3 sequence: CASSQWGPSYNEQFF. In nucleotides, the CDR3 is TGTGCCAGCAGCCAGTGGGGCCCCTCGTACAATGAGCAGTTCTTC. Full variable domain (remainder filled in from reference TRBV7-2 and TRBJ2-1): GAGVSQSPSNKVTEKGKDVELRCDPISGHTALYWYRQSLGQGLEFLIYFQGNSAPDKSGLPSDRFSAERTGGSVSTLTIQRTQQEDSAVYLCASSQWGPSYNEQFFGPGTRLTVL.

The chain carries TRBV19 and TRBJ1-5; TRBD1 matches 8 bases. CDR1 is LNHDA, CDR2 SQIVND, per germline (reference sequence). CDR3 length: 15 amino acids. V gave up 0 bases and J gave up 6 bases; unmatched junction bases: 4. Written as DNA, the CDR3 is TGTGCCAGTAGTATAGATTCAGGGGGCGTTCAGCCCCAGCATTTT. It is translated as CASSIDSGGVQPQHF.

This clone has a single count. The chain couples TRBV27 to TRBJ2-2, with 9 positions matching TRBD2. Germline lookup yields CDR1 MNHEY and CDR2 SMNVEV (reference sequence). CDR3 length: 16 residues. Trimming at V came to 6 bases and at J to 4 bases, leaving 9 bases not matched to a gene. CDR3 region: CASRKRAGGTTGELFF. The CDR3 bases are TGTGCCAGCAGGAAGAGGGCGGGAGGGACCACCGGGGAGCTGTTTTTT.

V usage is TRBV11-2 and J usage is TRBJ2-1; no definite D call. This CDR3 region has 14 residues. Germline V gene lookup returns CDR1 SGHAT and CDR2 FQNNGV. Between the trimmed V and J ends, which lost 1 base and 4 bases, there was a span of 8 bases. The CDR3, as DNA: TGTGCCAGCAGCTTAGCGGGTAGATACAATGAGCAGTTCTTC. Translating gives CASSLAGRYNEQFF.